Following are 30 T cell receptor beta chains from one sample sequenced in a study of neurological immune-mediated disorders. TCRdb ran MiXCR on the 5' RACE reads and lists one entry per CDR3 protein. The sample gives approximately 51,000 distinct CDR3 sequences, 3% to 4% of which show up once; about 6.3% is in the top ten. Sequenced: PBMCs. The origin of the receptors is a man in his forties with multiple sclerosis.

As to this clonotype: This may be a read error, as it is one base from a much larger clone. The rearrangement uses TRBV10-3 and TRBJ2-4, with TRBD1 as a possible D gene (5 bases). The CDR3 consists of 13 residues. The V gene lost 0 bases and the J gene lost 10 bases, with 10 bases spanning the gap. Germline CDR1 ENHRY, CDR2 SYGVKD. Here the CDR3 DNA reads TGTGCCATCAGTGAGTCGGGGCTTAAAATTCAGTACTTC. Protein sequence: CAISESGLKIQYF.

About this clonotype: The conserved closing phenylalanine or tryptophan is absent in this CDR3, likely reflecting a read error. The chain couples TRBV20-1 to TRBJ2-4, with D maybe TRBD1 (5 bases). CDR1 is DFQATT, CDR2 SNEGSKA, per germline (reference sequence). CDR3 size: 14 residues. V lost 7 bases and J lost 6, with 19 bases in between. CDR3 nucleotide sequence: TGCAGTGGTCAGGCAGGGCTTTTGTTAAACATTCAGTACATC. Amino acids: CSGQAGLLLNIQYI.

This clonotype is judged medium-sized (0.01 to 0.1%). The rearrangement joins TRBV5-6 to TRBJ1-2, with 7 bases fitting TRBD1. The CDR3 consists of 15 residues. CDR1 is SGHDT and CDR2 is YYEEEE in the germline V gene. With V trimmed by 4 bases and J by 1 base, 7 bases remained unmatched. CDR3 DNA: TGTGCCAGCAGCGAGGGGACAGCCAGTAACTATGGCTACACCTTC. Translation: CASSEGTASNYGYTF. The full variable domain, in which reference TRBV5-6 and TRBJ1-2 provide the parts outside the CDR3, is DAGVTQSPTHLIKTRGQQVTLRCSPKSGHDTVSWYQQALGQGPQFIFQYYEEEERQRGNFPDRFSGHQFPNYSSELNVNALLLGDSALYLCASSEGTASNYGYTFGSGTRLTVV.

This clonotype was detected ten times or more. The rearrangement joins TRBV12-3 or TRBV12-4 to TRBJ2-5, with D hard to call. Trimming removed 5 bases at V and 5 bases at J, with 12 bases between. The CDR3 has 13 amino acids. The CDR3 DNA reads as TGTGCCAGCAGTCCAGGACCGAGGGAGACCCAGTACTTC. Residues: CASSPGPRETQYF.

The sample holds many counts of this clonotype. The V call is TRBV12-3 or TRBV12-4, the J call TRBJ2-3; TRBD1 might be the D (5 bases). Trimming removed 4 bases at V and 11 bases at J, with 13 bases between. The CDR3 is 12 amino acids. CDR3: CASSSWGVGQYF. CDR3 coding DNA: TGTGCCAGCAGTTCATGGGGCGTAGGGCAGTATTTT.

This clonotype was picked up many times. This chain links TRBV28 with TRBJ2-7; D is ambiguous. The CDR3 loop spans 13 amino acids. V lost 4 bases and J lost 3, with 10 bases in between. The germline V gene has CDR1 MDHEN and CDR2 SYDVKM. Here the CDR3 reads CASSSRMVYEQYF. The CDR3 nucleotides are TGTGCCAGCAGTTCCCGAATGGTCTACGAGCAGTACTTC.

This clonotype was counted ten times or more. The chain couples TRBV11-2 to TRBJ2-7; possibly TRBD1 for D (6 bases). The germline gives CDR1 SGHAT, CDR2 FQNNGV. The germline V and J ends were trimmed by 2 bases and 0 bases, with 11 bases remaining between them. This CDR3 is 15 amino acids long. The CDR3 region is CASSLSDSLSYEQYF. The CDR3 nucleotides are TGTGCCAGCAGCTTATCGGACAGCCTCTCCTACGAGCAGTACTTC.

In its sample, this clonotype was seen many times. The V call is TRBV10-3, the J call TRBJ1-1; D call uncertain. The CDR3 is made up of 15 amino acids. Trimming took off 3 bases at V and 1 base at J, with 12 bases between the two ends. Germline CDR1 reads ENHRY; CDR2 reads SYGVKD. CDR3 loop: CAISDPRLGNTEAFF. The CDR3 DNA reads TGTGCCATCAGTGACCCGAGGTTGGGGAACACTGAAGCTTTCTTT.

This clonotype was counted a few times. An end of the junction differs from the germline gene, which may be a read error. V usage is TRBV7-3 and J usage is TRBJ1-6; tentative D call: TRBD1 (6 bases). From germline, CDR1 is SGHTA and CDR2 FQGTGA. The CDR3 is made up of 12 amino acids. In DNA form, the CDR3 reads TGTGCCAGCGGACAGCCGAATTCACCCCTCAACTTT. Translation gives CASGQPNSPLNF.

This clonotype was counted at least ten times. The CDR3 sequence: CSGKGPSIYEQYF. The CDR3 DNA follows: TGCAGTGGGAAGGGACCTTCCATCTACGAGCAGTACTTC. This rearrangement joins TRBV20-1 to TRBJ2-7; D is tentatively TRBD1 or TRBD2 (5 bases each). Trimming took 7 bases from V and 3 from J, leaving 16 bases between them. The V gene's germline CDR1 is DFQATT and CDR2 SNEGSKA (reference sequence). This CDR3 is built from 13 residues.

This clonotype occurred many times. This chain's CDR3 is CASRKGDTGMAFF. The CDR3 DNA follows: TGCGCCAGCAGAAAAGGGGACACAGGGATGGCTTTCTTT. The rearrangement links TRBV5-1 to TRBJ1-1, with TRBD1 as a possible D gene (6 bases). Germline V gene sequence: CDR1 SGHRS, CDR2 YFSETQ. This CDR3 is built from 13 residues. Trimming removed 5 bases at V and 11 bases at J, with 19 bases between.

This clonotype was counted many times. The chain uses TRBV20-1 and TRBJ2-1, with D possibly TRBD1 on 5 matching bases. CDR1 and CDR2 (germline): DFQATT, SNEGSKA (reference sequence). Trimming left V 7 bases short and J 5 bases short, with 15 bases between. The CDR3 covers 13 residues. CDR3 region: CSVASGSHNEQFF. The CDR3, as DNA: TGCAGTGTCGCGTCAGGGTCCCACAATGAGCAGTTCTTC.

This clonotype was observed many times. This chain uses TRBV18 with TRBJ2-1; no firm D call. Germline CDR1 reads KGHSH; CDR2 reads LQKENI. The CDR3 sequence is 13 residues long. Trimming cost V 3 bases and J 3 bases, with 6 bases left between them. The CDR3 is CASSPLDYNEQFF. The CDR3 region has the DNA TGTGCCAGCTCACCGCTTGACTACAATGAGCAGTTCTTC.

This clonotype was picked up many times. The chain's CDR3 is CASSQSGGDNSPLHF. In nucleotides, the CDR3 is TGTGCCAGCAGCCAATCCGGGGGAGATAATTCACCCCTCCACTTT. The chain has TRBV3-1 and TRBJ1-6, with a tentative D call TRBD1 (5 bases). The CDR3 is 15 amino acids. From germline, CDR1 is LGHDT and CDR2 YNNKEL (reference sequence). Trimming shortened V by 2 bases and J by 5 bases, and 10 bases separated the two germline ends. Full variable domain (missing parts from reference TRBV3-1 and TRBJ1-6): DTAVSQTPKYLVTQMGNDKSIKCEQNLGHDTMYWYKQDSKKFLKIMFSYNNKELIINETVPNRFSPKSPDKAHLNLHINSLELGDSAVYFCASSQSGGDNSPLHFGNGTRLTVT.

This clonotype was counted ten times or more. The chain is built from TRBV2 and TRBJ2-5; D is uncertain. The V and J ends lost 4 bases and 4 bases respectively, with 4 bases between them. The germline gives CDR1 SNHLY, CDR2 FYNNEI. This CDR3 is 11 amino acids long. The CDR3 region is CASSGLETQYF. The CDR3 DNA reads as TGTGCCAGCAGTGGATTAGAGACCCAGTACTTC.

To note about this clonotype: This may come from a read error, since a much larger clone is one base off. This chain connects TRBV5-1 to TRBJ2-1, with D maybe TRBD2 (5 bases). V lost 2 bases to trimming and J lost 6 bases, with 6 bases between them. CDR3 length: 12 residues. From germline, CDR1 is SGHRS and CDR2 YFSETQ. This chain's CDR3 is CASSLEGNEQFF. The CDR3 region has the DNA TGCGCCAGCAGCTTAGAGGGCAATGAGCAGTTCTTC.

This clonotype was counted ten times or more. V gene TRBV3-1 combines with J gene TRBJ2-3; the D is unclear. Per germline, CDR1 LGHDT and CDR2 YNNKEL (reference sequence). The CDR3 length is 14 residues. The V and J ends lost 1 base and 2 bases respectively, with 7 bases between them. As DNA, the CDR3 is TGTGCCAGCAGCCAAGTGCTATCCACAGATACGCAGTATTTT. Protein sequence: CASSQVLSTDTQYF.

As to this clonotype: Compared with germline, one end of the junction differs, possibly owing to a read error. The chain combines TRBV19 with TRBJ1-5, with TRBD1 as a possible D gene (5 bases). The CDR3 runs 14 residues. Germline V gene sequence: CDR1 LNHDA, CDR2 SQIVND (reference sequence). The CDR3 spells CSSSIRVFNQPQHF. CDR3 nucleotides: TGTTCCAGTAGTATCAGGGTGTTCAATCAGCCCCAGCATTTT.

Ten or more counts support this clonotype. The chain has TRBV6-5 and TRBJ2-7, with 7 bases aligning to TRBD1. Germline V lookup: CDR1 MNHEY, CDR2 SVGAGI. V dropped 4 bases and J dropped 5; count of bases not matched to a gene: 14. This CDR3 is 16 amino acids long. The CDR3 nucleotides are TGTGCCAGCAGTTCCCCCGGTTGGGACAGTCTCCACGAGCAGTACTTC. Translating gives CASSSPGWDSLHEQYF.

The table lists this clonotype with many counts. CDR3 residues: CASSLISGDYGYTF. For the CDR3, the DNA is TGTGCCAGCAGCTTAATATCTGGGGACTATGGCTACACCTTC. V gene TRBV7-9 combines with J gene TRBJ1-2; D gene unclear. The germline V gene has CDR1 SEHNR and CDR2 FQNEAQ (reference sequence). The CDR3 contains 14 residues. Trimming took off 2 bases at V and 3 bases at J, with 10 bases between the two ends.

This clonotype was seen ten or more times. The chain's CDR3 is CASSLVASTDTQYF. The DNA of the CDR3 is TGTGCCAGCAGCTTGGTAGCTAGCACAGATACGCAGTATTTT. This chain joins TRBV5-5 and TRBJ2-3, with D hard to call. The CDR3 totals 14 residues. Germline V gene sequence: CDR1 SGHKS, CDR2 YYEKEE (reference sequence). V was shortened by 0 bases and J by 0 bases, with 5 bases between the two germline ends.

This clonotype was counted a few times. One end of the junction is discordant with germline, which a read error may explain. V usage is TRBV20-1 and J usage is TRBJ1-5, with TRBD1 matching over 9 bases. This CDR3 contains 15 residues. Per the germline V gene, CDR1 is DFQATT and CDR2 is SNEGSKA (reference sequence). The CDR3 loop reads CSALERTGDGQPQNF. The CDR3 DNA follows: TGCAGTGCCCTTGAGAGGACAGGGGATGGTCAGCCCCAGAATTTT.

Details on this clonotype: An end of the junction differs from the germline gene, which may be a read error. The V and J genes are TRBV18 and TRBJ1-2; 9 bases map to TRBD1. This CDR3 spans 15 amino acids. Germline V lookup: CDR1 KGHSH, CDR2 LQKENI. In DNA, the CDR3 is TGTGCCAGCTCCCCACGACAGGGGGATAACTATGGCTACACCTTC. Protein: CASSPRQGDNYGYTF. The variable domain in full, completed from reference TRBV18 and TRBJ1-2, reads NAGVMQNPRHLVRRRGQEARLRCSPMKGHSHVYWYRQLPEEGLKFMVYLQKENIIDESGMPKERFSAEFPKEGPSILRIQQVVRGDSAAYFCASSPRQGDNYGYTFGSGTRLTVV.

This clonotype was counted at least ten times. This rearrangement joins TRBV5-6 to TRBJ2-3; TRBD2 matches at 8 bases. The length of the CDR3 is 15 residues. Trimming removed 1 base from V and 9 bases from J; junction bases left unmatched: 10. Per germline, CDR1 SGHDT and CDR2 YYEEEE. The CDR3 loop is CASSLTSGSHWTQYF. The CDR3 bases are TGTGCCAGCAGCTTGACTAGCGGTAGCCATTGGACGCAGTATTTT.

With regard to this clonotype: This clone may be a read error of a much larger clone one base away. J is TRBJ2-2 and V is TRBV29-1, with 7 positions matching TRBD1. This CDR3 is 13 amino acids long. V lost 7 bases, J lost 9 bases, and 11 bases stayed unmatched. Germline assignment: CDR1 SQVTM and CDR2 ANQGSEA. CDR3: CSAGQPSGWELFF. In DNA, the CDR3 is TGCAGCGCGGGACAGCCGAGCGGCTGGGAGCTGTTTTTT.

The sample holds many counts of this clonotype. The chain uses TRBV7-9 and TRBJ1-2; D is ambiguous. The V end was cut by 3 bases, the J end by 3 bases, with 20 bases between. Germline assignment: CDR1 SEHNR and CDR2 FQNEAQ (reference sequence). CDR3 length: 17 amino acids. The CDR3 here is CASSFPYPRTAYYGYTF. In nucleotides, the CDR3 is TGTGCCAGCAGCTTCCCTTACCCCAGGACGGCCTACTATGGCTACACCTTC.

This clonotype was detected ten times or more. The gene calls are TRBV20-1 and TRBJ1-2; tentative D call: TRBD1 (5 bases). The CDR3 consists of 14 residues. The germline gives CDR1 DFQATT, CDR2 SNEGSKA (reference sequence). CDR3 loop: CSASPGPANYGYTF. The CDR3 coding sequence is TGCAGCGCGTCTCCGGGACCGGCTAACTATGGCTACACCTTC.

This clonotype appeared many times. The gene calls are TRBV10-3 and TRBJ2-3; TRBD2 might be the D (5 bases). The germline V and J ends were trimmed by 8 bases and 0 bases, with 12 bases remaining between them. This CDR3 spans 14 amino acids. Germline V gives CDR1 ENHRY, CDR2 SYGVKD. The CDR3 DNA reads as TGTGCCATCGGGCAACGGGAAAGCACAGATACGCAGTATTTT. This gives the protein CAIGQRESTDTQYF.

This clonotype appeared many times. The V and J genes are TRBV12-3 or TRBV12-4 and TRBJ2-7; D not certain. The V end was cut by 2 bases, the J end by 3 bases, with 14 bases between. This CDR3 has 15 residues. The CDR3 loop is CASSLNLAVYYEQYF. The CDR3 bases are TGTGCCAGCAGTTTAAATCTGGCTGTGTACTACGAGCAGTACTTC.

This clonotype was detected many times. This chain uses TRBV29-1 with TRBJ2-1, with 8 bases fitting TRBD2. Trimming took 6 bases from V and 7 from J; bases not matched to a gene: 5. Germline CDR1 and CDR2: SQVTM and ANQGSEA. The CDR3 runs to 12 residues. In DNA form, the CDR3 reads TGCAGCGTCGCTCGGGGGGGGAATGAGCAGTTCTTC. It yields the protein CSVARGGNEQFF.